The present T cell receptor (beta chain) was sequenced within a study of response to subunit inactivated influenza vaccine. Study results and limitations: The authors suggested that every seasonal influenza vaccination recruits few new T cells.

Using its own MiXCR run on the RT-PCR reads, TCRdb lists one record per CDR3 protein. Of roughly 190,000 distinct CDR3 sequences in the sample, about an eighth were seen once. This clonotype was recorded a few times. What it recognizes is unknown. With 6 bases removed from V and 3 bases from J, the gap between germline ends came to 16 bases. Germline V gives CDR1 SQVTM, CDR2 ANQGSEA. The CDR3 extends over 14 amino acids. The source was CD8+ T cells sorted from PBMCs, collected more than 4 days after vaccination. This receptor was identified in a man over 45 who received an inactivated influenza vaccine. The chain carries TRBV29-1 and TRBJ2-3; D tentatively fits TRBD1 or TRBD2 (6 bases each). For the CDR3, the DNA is TGCAGCGTCCCTTGGGGGGCTAGGACAGATACGCAGTATTTT. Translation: CSVPWGARTDTQYF.